The subject of this entry is one T cell receptor (beta chain). The antigen is unknown. At deep level, the assay was performed. In the source study's methods: From ImmunoSEQ came sequences covering only the junction and carrying no quality scores, so filtering differed. Using immunoSEQ multiplex PCR, the repertoire was profiled, and TCRdb retains in-frame clones only, with some absent. Clone size and the V and J calls come from that table; the DNA yielded D and trimming. The table lists hundreds of thousands of clones, about two thirds of them singletons. A split of CD4+ cells into CD45RA+ naive and CD45RA-negative memory subsets was performed. This entry comes from a study of shared clonotypes between healthy human individuals. Overall study findings and caveats: Naive subsets, compared against memory subsets, generally had larger estimated richness values.

V dropped 6 bases and J dropped 0; count of bases not matched to a gene: 8. Germline loops: CDR1 MDHEN, CDR2 SYDVKM. The CDR3 is 16 residues long. The source is a woman in her 30s in good health. The sequenced sample was memory CD4+ T cells sorted from blood. Regarding subset: CD45RA-negative fraction. The V and J genes are TRBV28 and TRBJ1-3; 7 bases map to TRBD1. The CDR3, as DNA: TGTGCCAGCAGGTGGGGACAGCCATTCTCTGGAAACACCATATATTTT. Its protein is CASRWGQPFSGNTIYF.